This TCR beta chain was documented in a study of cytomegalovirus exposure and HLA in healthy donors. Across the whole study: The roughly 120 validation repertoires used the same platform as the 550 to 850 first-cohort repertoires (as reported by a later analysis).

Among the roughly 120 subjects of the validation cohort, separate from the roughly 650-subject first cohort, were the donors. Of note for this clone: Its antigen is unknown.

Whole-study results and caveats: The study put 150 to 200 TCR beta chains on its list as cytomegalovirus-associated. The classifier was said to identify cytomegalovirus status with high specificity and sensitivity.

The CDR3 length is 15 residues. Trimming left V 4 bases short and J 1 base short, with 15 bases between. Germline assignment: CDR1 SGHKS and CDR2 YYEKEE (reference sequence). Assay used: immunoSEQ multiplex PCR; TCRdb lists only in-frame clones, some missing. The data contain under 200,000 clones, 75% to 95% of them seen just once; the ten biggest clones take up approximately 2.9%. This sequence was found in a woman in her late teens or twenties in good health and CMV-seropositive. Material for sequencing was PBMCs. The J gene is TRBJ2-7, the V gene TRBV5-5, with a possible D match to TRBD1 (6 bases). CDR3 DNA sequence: TGTGCCAGCAGCAGATACAGGGCCTCTTCCTACGAGCAGTACTTC. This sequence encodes CASSRYRASSYEQYF.